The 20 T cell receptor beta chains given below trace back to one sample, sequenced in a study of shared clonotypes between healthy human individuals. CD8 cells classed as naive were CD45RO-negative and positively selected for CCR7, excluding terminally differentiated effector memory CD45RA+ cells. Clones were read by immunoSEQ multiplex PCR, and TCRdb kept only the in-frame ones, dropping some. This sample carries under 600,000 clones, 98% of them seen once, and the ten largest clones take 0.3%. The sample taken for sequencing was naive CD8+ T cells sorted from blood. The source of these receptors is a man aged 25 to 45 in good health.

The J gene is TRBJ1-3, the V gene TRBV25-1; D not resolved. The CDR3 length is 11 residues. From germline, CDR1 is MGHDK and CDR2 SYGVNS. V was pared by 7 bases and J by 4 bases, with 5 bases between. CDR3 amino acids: CASIVGNTIYF. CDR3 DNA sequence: TGTGCCAGCATCGTCGGAAACACCATATATTTT. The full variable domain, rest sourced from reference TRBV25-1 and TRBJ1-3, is EADIYQTPRYLVIGTGKKITLECSQTMGHDKMYWYQQDPGMELHLIHYSYGVNSTEKGDLSSESTVSRIRTEHFPLTLESARPSHTSQYLCASIVGNTIYFGEGSWLTVV.

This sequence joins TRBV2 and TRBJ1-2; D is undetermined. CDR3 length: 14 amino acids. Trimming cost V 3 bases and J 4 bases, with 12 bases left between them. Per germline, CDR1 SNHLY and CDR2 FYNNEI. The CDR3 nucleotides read TGTGCCAGCAGTGAGGCCAGCCCGAGCTATGGCTACACCTTC. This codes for CASSEASPSYGYTF. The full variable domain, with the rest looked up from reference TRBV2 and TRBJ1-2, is EPEVTQTPSHQVTQMGQEVILRCVPISNHLYFYWYRQILGQKVEFLVSFYNNEISEKSEIFDDQFSVERPDGSNFTLKIRSTKLEDSAMYFCASSEASPSYGYTFGSGTRLTVV.

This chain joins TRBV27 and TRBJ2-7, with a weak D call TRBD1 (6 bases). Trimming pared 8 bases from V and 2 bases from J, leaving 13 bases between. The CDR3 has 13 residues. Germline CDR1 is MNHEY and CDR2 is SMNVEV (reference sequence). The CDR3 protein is CASGQGSAYEQYF. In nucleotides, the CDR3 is TGTGCCAGCGGTCAGGGGAGCGCCTACGAGCAGTACTTC.

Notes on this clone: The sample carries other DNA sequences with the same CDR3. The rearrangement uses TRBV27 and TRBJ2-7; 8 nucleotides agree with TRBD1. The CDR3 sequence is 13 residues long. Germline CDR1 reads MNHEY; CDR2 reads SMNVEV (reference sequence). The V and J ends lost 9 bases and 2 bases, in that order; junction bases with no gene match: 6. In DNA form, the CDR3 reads TGTGCCAGTAGCGGACAGGGCCCCTACGAGCAGTACTTC. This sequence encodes CASSGQGPYEQYF.

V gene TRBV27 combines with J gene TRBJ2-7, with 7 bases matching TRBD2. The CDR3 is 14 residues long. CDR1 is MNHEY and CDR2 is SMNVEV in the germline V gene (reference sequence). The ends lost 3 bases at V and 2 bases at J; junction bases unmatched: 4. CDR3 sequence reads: CASSFLRETYEQYF. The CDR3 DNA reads TGTGCCAGCAGTTTTTTGCGGGAGACCTACGAGCAGTACTTC.

CDR3 amino acids: CAWSVGPGDNQPQHF. In DNA, the CDR3 is TGTGCCTGGAGTGTGGGGCCAGGGGACAATCAGCCCCAGCATTTT. The chain carries TRBV30 and TRBJ1-5; maybe TRBD1 (6 bases). V lost 0 bases and J 3 bases, leaving 12 bases between the germline ends. Germline V lookup: CDR1 GTSNPN, CDR2 SVGIG (reference sequence). The CDR3 has 15 residues.

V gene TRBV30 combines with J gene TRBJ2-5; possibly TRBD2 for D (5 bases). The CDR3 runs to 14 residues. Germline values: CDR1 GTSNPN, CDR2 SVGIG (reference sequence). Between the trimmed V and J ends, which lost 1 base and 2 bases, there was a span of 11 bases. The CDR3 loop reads CAWSATSGQETQYF. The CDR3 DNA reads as TGTGCCTGGAGTGCCACTAGTGGGCAAGAGACCCAGTACTTC.

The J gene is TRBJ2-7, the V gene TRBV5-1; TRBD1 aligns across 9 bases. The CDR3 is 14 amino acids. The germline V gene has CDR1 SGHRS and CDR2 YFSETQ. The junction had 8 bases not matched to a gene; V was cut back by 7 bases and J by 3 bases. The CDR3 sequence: CASGPGQGFYEQYF. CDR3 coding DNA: TGCGCCAGCGGACCGGGACAGGGTTTCTACGAGCAGTACTTC.

CDR3 sequence: CASSSYLGEAAYEQYF. CDR3 DNA sequence: TGTGCCAGCAGCTCCTATTTGGGGGAGGCAGCCTACGAGCAGTACTTC. This chain uses TRBV5-4 with TRBJ2-7; weak D call: TRBD2 (6 bases). This CDR3 is built from 16 residues. The V gene lost 3 bases and the J gene lost 2 bases, with 18 bases spanning the gap. The germline V gene encodes CDR1 SGHNT and CDR2 YYREEE (reference sequence).

The CDR3 bases are TGTGCCAGCACCTCCTTGGACGGGGAGCTGTTTTTT. Protein: CASTSLDGELFF. The genes are TRBV7-9 and TRBJ2-2; D is ambiguous. Germline V gene sequence: CDR1 SEHNR, CDR2 FQNEAQ (reference sequence). The length of the CDR3 is 12 residues. V lost 7 bases and J 7 bases, leaving 10 bases between the germline ends.

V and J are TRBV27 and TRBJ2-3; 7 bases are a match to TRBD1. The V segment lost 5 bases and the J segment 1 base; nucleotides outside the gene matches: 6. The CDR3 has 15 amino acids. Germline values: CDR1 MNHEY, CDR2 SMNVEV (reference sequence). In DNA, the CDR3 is TGTGCCAGCAGTAGGGGGCAGGTCGGCACAGATACGCAGTATTTT. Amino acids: CASSRGQVGTDTQYF.

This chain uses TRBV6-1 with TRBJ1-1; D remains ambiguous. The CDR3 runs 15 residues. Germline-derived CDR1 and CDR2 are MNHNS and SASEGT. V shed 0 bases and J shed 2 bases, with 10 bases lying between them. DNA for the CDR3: TGTGCCAGCAGTGAAGCCCGAGGGTTCAACACTGAAGCTTTCTTT. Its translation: CASSEARGFNTEAFF.

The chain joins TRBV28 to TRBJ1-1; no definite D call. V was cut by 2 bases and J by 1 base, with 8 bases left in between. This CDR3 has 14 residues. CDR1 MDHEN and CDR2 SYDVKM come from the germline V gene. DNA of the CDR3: TGTGCCAGCAGTTTAAGTTGGGGGAACACTGAAGCTTTCTTT. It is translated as CASSLSWGNTEAFF.

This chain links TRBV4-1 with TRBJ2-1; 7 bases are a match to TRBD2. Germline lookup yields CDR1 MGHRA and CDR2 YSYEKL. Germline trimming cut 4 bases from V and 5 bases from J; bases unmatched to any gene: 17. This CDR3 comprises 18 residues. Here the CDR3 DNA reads TGCGCCAGCAGCCTTCTCGCGCGGGAGTCTTTGGGCCACAATGAGCAGTTCTTC. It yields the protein CASSLLARESLGHNEQFF.

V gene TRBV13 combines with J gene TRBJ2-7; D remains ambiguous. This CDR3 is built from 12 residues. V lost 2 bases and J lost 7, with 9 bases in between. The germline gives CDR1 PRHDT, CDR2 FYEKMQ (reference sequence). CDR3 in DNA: TGTGCCAGCAGCTTAACCGGGCAGGAGCAGTACTTC. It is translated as CASSLTGQEQYF.

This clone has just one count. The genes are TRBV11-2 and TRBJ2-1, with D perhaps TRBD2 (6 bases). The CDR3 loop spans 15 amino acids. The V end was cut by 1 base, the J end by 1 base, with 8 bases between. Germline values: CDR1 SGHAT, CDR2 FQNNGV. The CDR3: CASSLVEGSYNEQFF. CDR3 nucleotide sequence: TGTGCCAGCAGCTTAGTGGAGGGATCCTACAATGAGCAGTTCTTC.

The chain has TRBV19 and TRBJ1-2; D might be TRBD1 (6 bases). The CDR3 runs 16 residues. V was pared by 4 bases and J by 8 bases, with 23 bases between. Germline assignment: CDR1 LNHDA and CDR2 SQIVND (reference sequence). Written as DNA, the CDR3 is TGTGCCAGTAGTACGACGTCCGCAGGGGAGCGCCGCGGCTACACCTTC. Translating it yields CASSTTSAGERRGYTF.

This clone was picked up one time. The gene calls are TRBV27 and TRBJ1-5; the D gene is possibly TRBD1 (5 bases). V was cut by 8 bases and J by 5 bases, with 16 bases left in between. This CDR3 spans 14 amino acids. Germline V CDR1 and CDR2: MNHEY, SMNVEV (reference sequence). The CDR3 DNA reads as TGTGCCAGCGCCCCGGGGGGAACCGATCAGCCCCAGCATTTT. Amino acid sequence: CASAPGGTDQPQHF.

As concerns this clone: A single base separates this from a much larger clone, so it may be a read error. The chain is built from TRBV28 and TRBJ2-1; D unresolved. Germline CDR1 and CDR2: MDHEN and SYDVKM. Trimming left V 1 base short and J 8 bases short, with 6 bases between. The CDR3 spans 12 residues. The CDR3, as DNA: TGTGCCAGCAGTTTATTTGGCGATGAGCAGTTCTTC. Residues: CASSLFGDEQFF.

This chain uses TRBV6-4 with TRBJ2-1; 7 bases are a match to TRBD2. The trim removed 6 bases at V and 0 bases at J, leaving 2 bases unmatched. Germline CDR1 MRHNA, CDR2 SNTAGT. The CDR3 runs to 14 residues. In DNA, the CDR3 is TGTGCCAGCAGCGTAGCGGGCTCCTACAATGAGCAGTTCTTC. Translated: CASSVAGSYNEQFF.